The 5 T cell receptor beta chains given below trace back to one sample, sequenced in a study of T-cell reconstitution after alpha-beta-depleted transplantation in children. A TCRbeta library incorporating unique molecular identifiers was prepared. TCRdb re-called the PCR reads through MiXCR, storing one row per CDR3 protein. The table records 300,000 or so distinct CDR3 sequences, roughly 25% of them present only once. The specimen was PBMCs, mostly from graft donor cells, collected 180 days after TCRalphabeta/CD19-depleted stem cell transplant. Source of these receptors: a male patient aged 5 to 17 who had a stem cell transplant for acute lymphoblastic leukemia, so the T cells may come from the graft donor.

This chain joins TRBV14 and TRBJ2-7; 8 bases are shared with TRBD2. With 5 bases clipped from V and 3 bases from J, the junction kept 6 bases outside the gene matches. Germline CDR1 is SGHDN and CDR2 is FVKESK. This CDR3 comprises 14 residues. The CDR3 sequence: CASSSAGDHYEQYF. The CDR3 coding sequence is TGTGCCAGCAGCTCAGCGGGAGATCACTACGAGCAGTACTTC.

This clonotype was counted a few times. The chain uses TRBV18 and TRBJ2-7; 8 nucleotides match TRBD1. Germline values: CDR1 KGHSH, CDR2 LQKENI. The CDR3 runs to 17 residues. The J segment lost 1 base and the V segment lost 0 bases, leaving 8 bases of the junction unmatched. The CDR3 DNA is TGTGCCAGCTCACCACCGCAGCGACAGGGGCGGTCCTACGAGCAGTACTTC. Protein: CASSPPQRQGRSYEQYF.

The rearrangement links TRBV12-3 or TRBV12-4 to TRBJ2-1, with D possibly matching TRBD2 (6 bases). V was clipped by 3 bases and J by 4 bases, with 10 bases between them. The CDR3 is 14 amino acids. The CDR3 bases are TGTGCCAGCAGTTTCGGGGCGGGATACAATGAGCAGTTCTTC. Amino acids: CASSFGAGYNEQFF.

This clonotype was observed many times. The chain couples TRBV20-1 to TRBJ2-7; 7 bases are shared with TRBD1. Germline V gene lookup returns CDR1 DFQATT and CDR2 SNEGSKA (reference sequence). Trimming cost V 2 bases and J 4 bases; bases outside gene matches: 5. This CDR3 has 13 amino acids. CDR3 loop: CSARTGRGYEQYF. DNA for the CDR3: TGCAGTGCTAGAACCGGCAGGGGGTACGAGCAGTACTTC.

This clonotype has only a few counts. The chain joins TRBV20-1 to TRBJ2-7; 14 bases are shared with TRBD2. Trimming cost V 7 bases and J 7 bases; bases outside gene matches: 6. The CDR3 is 13 residues long. Germline values: CDR1 DFQATT, CDR2 SNEGSKA (reference sequence). CDR3 DNA sequence: TGCAGTGGACTAGCGGGAGGGCCGCGGGAGCAGTACTTC. Translated, it gives CSGLAGGPREQYF.